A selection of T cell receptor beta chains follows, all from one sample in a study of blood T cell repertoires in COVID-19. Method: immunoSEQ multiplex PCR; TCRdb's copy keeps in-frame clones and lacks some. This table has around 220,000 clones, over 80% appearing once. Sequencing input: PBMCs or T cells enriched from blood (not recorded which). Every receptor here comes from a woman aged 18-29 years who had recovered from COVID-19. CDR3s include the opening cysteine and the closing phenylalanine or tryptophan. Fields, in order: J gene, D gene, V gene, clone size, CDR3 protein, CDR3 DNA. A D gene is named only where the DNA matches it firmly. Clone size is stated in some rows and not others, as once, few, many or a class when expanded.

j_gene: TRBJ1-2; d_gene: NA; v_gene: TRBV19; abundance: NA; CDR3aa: CASSTPSHPYGYTF; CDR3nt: TGTGCCAGTAGTACACCCTCACACCCCTATGGCTACACCTTC
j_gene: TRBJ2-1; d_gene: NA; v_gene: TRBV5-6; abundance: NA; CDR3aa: CASSLLHREGFF; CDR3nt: TGTGCCAGCAGCTTGTTACACAGGGAAGGGTTCTTC
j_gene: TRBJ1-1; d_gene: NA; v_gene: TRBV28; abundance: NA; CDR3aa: CASSLRSRTEAFF; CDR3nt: TGTGCCAGCAGTTTACGGTCGCGGACTGAAGCTTTCTTT
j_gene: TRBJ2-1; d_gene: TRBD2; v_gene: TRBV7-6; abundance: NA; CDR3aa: CASSLVGTSGRVDEQFF; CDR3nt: TGTGCCAGCAGCTTAGTAGGCACTAGCGGGAGGGTGGATGAGCAGTTCTTC
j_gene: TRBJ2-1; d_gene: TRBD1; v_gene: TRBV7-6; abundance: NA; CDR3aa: CASSSRQGSYNEQFF; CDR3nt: TGTGCCAGCAGCTCGCGACAGGGCTCCTACAATGAGCAGTTCTTC
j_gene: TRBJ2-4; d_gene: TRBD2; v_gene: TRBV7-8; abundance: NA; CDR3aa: CASSPRTSGSLLAKNIQYF; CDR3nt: TGTGCCAGCAGCCCCAGGACTAGCGGGAGTCTTTTGGCCAAAAACATTCAGTACTTC
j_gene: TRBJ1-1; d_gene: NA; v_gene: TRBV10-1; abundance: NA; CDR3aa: CASSEGTLMNTEAFF; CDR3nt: TGCGCCAGCAGTGAGGGGACACTCATGAACACTGAAGCTTTCTTT
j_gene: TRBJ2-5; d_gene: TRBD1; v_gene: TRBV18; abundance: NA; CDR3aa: CASSPVGTGQETQYF; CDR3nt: TGTGCCAGCTCACCAGTAGGGACAGGCCAAGAGACCCAGTACTTC
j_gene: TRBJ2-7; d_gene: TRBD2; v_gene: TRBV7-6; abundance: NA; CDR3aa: CASSRGTSGTYEQYF; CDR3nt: TGTGCCAGCAGCCGAGGGACTAGCGGGACCTACGAGCAGTACTTC
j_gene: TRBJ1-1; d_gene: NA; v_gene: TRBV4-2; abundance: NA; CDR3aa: CASSQGPIGRGAFF; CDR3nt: TGTGCCAGCAGCCAAGGCCCGATAGGACGGGGGGCTTTCTTT
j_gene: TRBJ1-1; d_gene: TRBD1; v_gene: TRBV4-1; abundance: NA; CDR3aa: CASSQGRGRDDTEAFF; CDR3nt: TGCGCCAGCAGCCAAGGCAGGGGGCGTGATGACACTGAAGCTTTCTTT
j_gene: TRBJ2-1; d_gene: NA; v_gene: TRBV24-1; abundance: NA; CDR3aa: CATSDVSGTGVNEQFF; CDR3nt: TGTGCCACCAGTGATGTCTCGGGAACGGGGGTCAATGAGCAGTTCTTC
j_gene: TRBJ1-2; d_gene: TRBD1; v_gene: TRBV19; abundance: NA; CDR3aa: CASSIPPGTGNGYTF; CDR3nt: TGTGCCAGTAGTATCCCGCCGGGGACAGGGAATGGCTACACCTTC
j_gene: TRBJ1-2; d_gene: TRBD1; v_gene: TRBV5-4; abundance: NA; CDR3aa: CASSLPGTENYGYTF; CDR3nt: TGTGCCAGCAGCCTTCCCGGGACAGAAAACTATGGCTACACCTTC
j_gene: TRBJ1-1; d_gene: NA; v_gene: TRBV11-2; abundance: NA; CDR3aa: CASSLGTAGIAFF; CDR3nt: TGTGCCAGCAGCTTAGGCACAGCAGGCATAGCTTTCTTT
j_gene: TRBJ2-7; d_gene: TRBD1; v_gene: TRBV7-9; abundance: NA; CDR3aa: CASNRQGEYEQYF; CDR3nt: TGTGCCAGCAACCGACAGGGGGAGTACGAGCAGTACTTC
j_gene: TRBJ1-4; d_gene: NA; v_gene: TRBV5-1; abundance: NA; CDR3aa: CASSLDSNEKLFF; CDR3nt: TGCGCCAGCAGCTTAGACAGCAATGAAAAACTGTTTTTT
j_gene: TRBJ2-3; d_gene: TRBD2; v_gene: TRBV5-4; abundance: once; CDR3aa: CASSLEGLATDTQYF; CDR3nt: TGTGCCAGCAGCTTGGAGGGACTAGCAACAGATACGCAGTATTTT
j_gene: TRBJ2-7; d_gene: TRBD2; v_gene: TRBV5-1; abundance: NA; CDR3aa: CASSFEGTTYEQYF; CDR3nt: TGCGCCAGCAGCTTTGAAGGGACTACGTACGAGCAGTACTTC
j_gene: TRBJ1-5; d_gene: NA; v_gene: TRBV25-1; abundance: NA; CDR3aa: CASSRSGTNQPQHF; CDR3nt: TGTGCCAGTTCTAGGTCCGGCACCAATCAGCCCCAGCATTTT
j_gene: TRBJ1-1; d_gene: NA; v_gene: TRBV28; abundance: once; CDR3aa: CASSRAGSGTEAFF; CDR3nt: TGTGCCAGCAGCAGGGCCGGTAGTGGCACTGAAGCTTTCTTT
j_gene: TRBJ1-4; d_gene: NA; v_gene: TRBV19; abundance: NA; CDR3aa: CASSRPRDTNEKLFF; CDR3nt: TGTGCCAGTAGCCGACCGCGGGATACTAATGAAAAACTGTTTTTT
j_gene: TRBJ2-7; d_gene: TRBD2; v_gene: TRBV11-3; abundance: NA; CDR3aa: CASSLRGGSSYEQYF; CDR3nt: TGTGCCAGCAGCTTACGGGGAGGGAGCTCCTACGAGCAGTACTTC
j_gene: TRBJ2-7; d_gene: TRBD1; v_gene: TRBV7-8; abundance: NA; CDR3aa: CASRGTGSYEQYF; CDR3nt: TGTGCCAGCAGAGGGACAGGGTCCTACGAGCAGTACTTC
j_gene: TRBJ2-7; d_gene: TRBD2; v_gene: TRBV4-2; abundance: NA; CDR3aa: CASSQAGTSGIYEQYF; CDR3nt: TGTGCCAGCAGCCAAGCCGGGACTAGCGGGATATACGAGCAGTACTTC